These 28 T cell receptor beta chains were sequenced from one sample in a study of T cells in Graves' hyperthyroidism and ophthalmopathy. Amplified TCR beta CDR3 regions came from RNA transcripts. In the first-round RT-PCR of the TCR CDR3, the HTBI primer set was used. TCRdb re-called the multiplex PCR reads through MiXCR, storing one row per CDR3 protein. The table lists some 600,000 distinct CDR3 sequences, over 11% of them singletons. Source material: blood. These receptor sequences come from a woman aged 30 to 39 with Graves' hyperthyroidism that later progressed to Graves' ophthalmopathy.

This clonotype was seen at least ten times. This rearrangement joins TRBV24-1 to TRBJ1-1, with 7 bases that match TRBD1. Germline values: CDR1 KGHDR, CDR2 SFDVKD. This CDR3 has 14 residues. Trimming cost V 7 bases and J 4 bases; bases outside gene matches: 8. The CDR3 DNA follows: TGTGCCACCAGCTCACGCAGGGGGATCACTGAAGCTTTCTTT. It codes for CATSSRRGITEAFF.

There are many counts of this clonotype. The chain couples TRBV27 to TRBJ1-6; tentatively, D is TRBD1 (5 bases). With 7 bases removed from V and 8 bases from J, the gap between germline ends came to 15 bases. CDR1 MNHEY and CDR2 SMNVEV come from the germline V gene (reference sequence). The CDR3 runs to 14 residues. CDR3 region: CASTRTNGDSPLHF. DNA for the CDR3: TGTGCCAGCACCCGGACAAATGGGGATTCACCCCTCCACTTT.

In this sample, this clonotype turned up many times. The chain couples TRBV27 to TRBJ1-6; 7 bases agree with TRBD1. The V segment lost 6 bases and the J segment 8 bases; nucleotides outside the gene matches: 10. The CDR3 extends over 15 amino acids. From germline, CDR1 is MNHEY and CDR2 SMNVEV (reference sequence). CDR3 residues: CASSLTGASDSPLHF. In DNA, the CDR3 is TGTGCCAGCAGCCTAACAGGGGCTTCGGATTCACCCCTCCACTTT.

This clonotype showed up many times. The chain joins TRBV20-1 to TRBJ2-5; no firm D call. The V end lost 3 bases, the J end lost 0 bases, and 11 bases lay between the germline ends. This CDR3 spans 14 amino acids. Germline lookup yields CDR1 DFQATT and CDR2 SNEGSKA (reference sequence). The CDR3 DNA is TGCAGTGCTAGCACCCCGGCTAACCAAGAGACCCAGTACTTC. Encoded protein: CSASTPANQETQYF.

This clonotype was detected many times. An end of the junction does not agree with germline; a read error may underlie this. The chain joins TRBV28 to TRBJ1-4; D is unclear. Germline V gene lookup returns CDR1 MDHEN and CDR2 SYDVKM. The CDR3 has 14 amino acids. The CDR3, as DNA: TGTGCCAGCAGTTTCCCCTCCACTAATGAGAAACTGTTTTTT. Its translation: CASSFPSTNEKLFF.

This clonotype was counted ten times or more. V is TRBV24-1 and J is TRBJ1-5; D gene unclear. The CDR3 has 14 residues. Between the trimmed V and J ends, which lost 1 base and 6 bases, there was a span of 9 bases. Germline V lookup: CDR1 KGHDR, CDR2 SFDVKD. CDR3 in DNA: TGTGCCACCAGTGATTTTACGACCCTTCAGCCCCAGCATTTT. Protein sequence: CATSDFTTLQPQHF.

In its sample, this clonotype was seen many times. This chain joins TRBV20-1 and TRBJ2-7, with D uncertain. V lost 3 bases, J lost 2 bases, and 11 bases lay in between. The germline V gene encodes CDR1 DFQATT and CDR2 SNEGSKA (reference sequence). The CDR3 consists of 13 residues. The CDR3 DNA reads TGCAGTGCTAGGGACCCCGCTACCTACGAGCAGTACTTC. Protein: CSARDPATYEQYF.

As to this clonotype: A much larger clone differs by one base, so this may be a read error. The V call is TRBV30, the J call TRBJ2-1, with a tentative D call TRBD1 (6 bases). The CDR3 spans 13 residues. From germline, CDR1 is GTSNPN and CDR2 SVGIG (reference sequence). V lost 5 bases and J lost 9, with 17 bases in between. The CDR3 loop reads CAWLGLGRGEQFF. CDR3 bases: TGTGCCTGGCTGGGGCTTGGCAGGGGTGAGCAGTTCTTC.

There are many counts of this clonotype. The genes are TRBV24-1 and TRBJ2-7; 9 nucleotides agree with TRBD1. Germline CDR1 is KGHDR and CDR2 is SFDVKD. V shed 4 bases, J shed 5 bases, and the junction held 5 bases outside the gene matches. This CDR3 comprises 14 residues. The CDR3 loop reads CATSDPGQGHEQYF. CDR3 DNA sequence: TGTGCCACCAGTGACCCGGGACAGGGACACGAGCAGTACTTC.

In DNA form, the CDR3 reads TGTGCCAGCAGTACTACAGGGATAAACATTCAGTACTTC. Its translation: CASSTTGINIQYF. The chain couples TRBV6-1 to TRBJ2-4; weak D call: TRBD1 (6 bases). The CDR3 length is 13 residues. V was shortened by 5 bases and J by 6 bases, with 11 bases between the two germline ends. The germline V gene encodes CDR1 MNHNS and CDR2 SASEGT.

The chain is built from TRBV19 and TRBJ1-5; 7 nucleotides line up with TRBD1. The CDR3 spans 18 residues. In germline, CDR1 is LNHDA, CDR2 SQIVND (reference sequence). Losses at the gene ends were 6 bases for V and 3 bases for J; bases not matched to a gene: 17. The CDR3 nucleotides are TGTGCCAGTAGAGATAGAAGACAGGGAAAAGGCCTCAATCAGCCCCAGCATTTT. Amino acids: CASRDRRQGKGLNQPQHF.

This clonotype was recorded a few times. The rearrangement joins TRBV4-3 to TRBJ2-1; 8 bases agree with TRBD1. Trimming took 0 bases from V and 7 from J; bases not matched to a gene: 5. This CDR3 comprises 15 residues. Germline CDR1 and CDR2: LGHNA and YSLEER. DNA for the CDR3: TGCGCCAGCAGCCAAGACCGGACAGGGTGGAATGAGCAGTTCTTC. It is translated as CASSQDRTGWNEQFF.

This clonotype was picked up many times. The chain has TRBV27 and TRBJ1-1; 7 bases match TRBD1. The CDR3 has 15 residues. CDR1 MNHEY and CDR2 SMNVEV come from the germline V gene (reference sequence). Trimming cost V 2 bases and J 2 bases; bases outside gene matches: 5. CDR3 residues: CASSLRGQPNTEAFF. The CDR3 DNA follows: TGTGCCAGCAGTTTAAGGGGACAGCCCAACACTGAAGCTTTCTTT.

This clonotype came up many times. The chain links TRBV10-3 to TRBJ2-5; D gene uncertain. V dropped 0 bases and J dropped 2 bases, with 19 bases sitting between them. CDR1 is ENHRY and CDR2 is SYGVKD in the germline V gene. The CDR3 extends over 18 amino acids. The CDR3 DNA follows: TGTGCCATCAGTGAGTCGGACCCTAATAAACCGATTCAAGAGACCCAGTACTTC. Amino acid sequence: CAISESDPNKPIQETQYF.

This clonotype has at least ten counts. The J gene is TRBJ1-2, the V gene TRBV6-1, with D perhaps TRBD1 (5 bases). The germline V and J ends were trimmed by 8 bases and 4 bases, with 20 bases remaining between them. CDR3 size: 15 residues. CDR1 is MNHNS, CDR2 SASEGT, per germline. The CDR3 sequence: CASRFHRLDGYGYTF. The CDR3 nucleotides read TGTGCCAGCCGGTTTCACAGGTTGGACGGCTATGGCTACACCTTC.

The table lists this clonotype with many counts. This CDR3 is CASSSRDNSYEQYF. Here the CDR3 DNA reads TGTGCCAGCAGTTCCCGGGACAACTCCTACGAGCAGTACTTC. The gene calls are TRBV12-3 or TRBV12-4 and TRBJ2-7, with D possibly being TRBD1 (6 bases). The CDR3 consists of 14 residues. The ends were cut back, 4 bases at V and 0 bases at J, with 10 bases in the middle.

This clonotype was seen many times. The rearrangement joins TRBV5-4 to TRBJ2-7, with a tentative D call TRBD1 (5 bases). The CDR3 length is 14 residues. The germline V and J ends were trimmed by 0 bases and 0 bases, with 7 bases remaining between them. In germline, CDR1 is SGHNT, CDR2 YYREEE (reference sequence). DNA for the CDR3: TGTGCCAGCAGCTTGGAGGGGCGCTCCTACGAGCAGTACTTC. Its protein product is CASSLEGRSYEQYF.

Regarding this clonotype: A much larger clone lies a single base off, so this may be a read error. The genes are TRBV7-2 and TRBJ2-7; D not certain. CDR1 is SGHTA, CDR2 FQGNSA, per germline. CDR3 size: 14 residues. CDR3 bases: TGTTCCAGCAGCCCCCCCGAAGCTGGCTACGAGCAGTACTTC. It specifies CSSSPPEAGYEQYF.

The sample holds a few counts of this clonotype. The chain has TRBV4-1 and TRBJ2-5, with D perhaps assigned TRBD1 or TRBD2 (5 bases each). Trimming stripped 0 bases from V and 4 bases from J, with 21 bases between. The CDR3 totals 18 residues. From germline, CDR1 is MGHRA and CDR2 YSYEKL. CDR3 nucleotide sequence: TGCGCCAGCAGCCAAGATTACCGCGGCAGTGCAGGGACAGAGACCCAGTACTTC. Amino acid sequence: CASSQDYRGSAGTETQYF.

This clonotype was counted many times. The chain employs TRBV30 and TRBJ1-2; D is uncertain. The CDR3 totals 14 residues. The germline V gene encodes CDR1 GTSNPN and CDR2 SVGIG (reference sequence). With 4 bases removed from V and 8 bases from J, the gap between germline ends came to 20 bases. CDR3 bases: TGTGCCTGGAATCCCCACCGGCGGGCCAGAGGCTACACCTTC. This gives the protein CAWNPHRRARGYTF.

For this clonotype: Just one base apart from a much larger clone, this may be a read error. This chain's CDR3 is CSARGTSGDTGEQFF. The CDR3 DNA sequence: TGCAGTGCCCGGGGGACTAGCGGGGACACCGGGGAGCAGTTTTTT. This rearrangement joins TRBV20-1 to TRBJ2-2, with 13 bases identical to TRBD2. The CDR3 spans 15 residues. CDR1 and CDR2 (germline): DFQATT, SNEGSKA (reference sequence).

This clonotype was recorded at least ten times. CDR3 sequence (DNA): TGTGCCAGCAGCTTGTCTGAACGGGTGAACACTGAAGCTTTCTTT. This encodes CASSLSERVNTEAFF. The chain links TRBV5-6 to TRBJ1-1; no definite D call. Germline CDR1 reads SGHDT; CDR2 reads YYEEEE. The CDR3 sequence is 15 residues long. Trimming took off 1 base at V and 0 bases at J, with 10 bases between the two ends.

Many counts were recorded for this clonotype. J is TRBJ2-3 and V is TRBV7-2, with D uncertain. With 0 bases removed from V and 1 base from J, the gap between germline ends came to 11 bases. CDR1 and CDR2 from the germline V gene are SGHTA and FQGNSA. The CDR3 length is 16 residues. The CDR3 coding sequence is TGTGCCAGCAGCTTAGCGAGTACGGCTCGCACAGATACGCAGTATTTT. Translated, it gives CASSLASTARTDTQYF.

Regarding this clonotype: This could be a read error, since a much larger clone is one nucleotide away. The V gene is TRBV24-1, the J gene TRBJ2-5; D possibly matches TRBD1 or TRBD2 (5 bases each). CDR1 is KGHDR and CDR2 is SFDVKD in the germline V gene. CDR3 length equals 12 residues. Written as DNA, the CDR3 is TGTGCCACCAGTAGGGACGAAGAGACCCGGTACTTC. The encoded protein is CATSRDEETRYF.

In its sample, this clonotype was seen a few times. The CDR3 reads CSAPVSPLAGSTGELFF. The CDR3 DNA is TGCAGTGCCCCTGTAAGCCCGCTAGCGGGATCCACCGGGGAGCTGTTTTTT. The rearrangement uses TRBV20-1 and TRBJ2-2; 9 bases map to TRBD2. Germline CDR1 and CDR2: DFQATT and SNEGSKA (reference sequence). Losses at the gene ends were 6 bases for V and 4 bases for J; bases not matched to a gene: 15. There are 17 residues in the CDR3.

This chain joins TRBV19 and TRBJ1-4; weak D call: TRBD1 (5 bases). The CDR3 is 14 amino acids. Germline V gene data show CDR1 as LNHDA and CDR2 as SQIVND (reference sequence). V dropped 4 bases and J dropped 4 bases, with 10 bases sitting between them. The CDR3 spells CASSTGLLNEKLFF. In DNA, the CDR3 is TGTGCCAGTAGTACGGGACTTCTTAATGAAAAACTGTTTTTT.

The table lists this clonotype with many counts. V and J are TRBV5-8 and TRBJ2-1, with 10 bases lining up with TRBD2. The CDR3 length is 15 residues. V gave up 5 bases and J gave up 9 bases; unmatched junction bases: 11. Germline CDR1 reads SGHTS; CDR2 reads YDEGEE. In DNA form, the CDR3 reads TGTGCCAGCAGAGTGGGGCTAGCGGGAGCGGGTGAGCAGTTCTTC. This encodes CASRVGLAGAGEQFF. The whole variable domain, filled in from reference TRBV5-8 and TRBJ2-1, reads EAGVTQSPTHLIKTRGQQATLRCSPISGHTSVYWYQQALGLGLQFLLWYDEGEERNRGNFPPRFSGRQFPNYSSELNVNALELEDSALYLCASRVGLAGAGEQFFGPGTRLTVL.

This clonotype was observed at least ten times. This chain connects TRBV20-1 to TRBJ1-5, with D possibly TRBD1 on 5 matching bases. The CDR3 consists of 14 residues. CDR1 DFQATT and CDR2 SNEGSKA come from the germline V gene (reference sequence). V was pared by 6 bases and J by 3 bases, with 15 bases between. The CDR3 sequence: CSAQIGASNQPQHF. CDR3 DNA: TGCAGTGCCCAAATCGGGGCTTCCAATCAGCCCCAGCATTTT.